Listed below are T cell receptor beta chains from one sample, sequenced in a study of blood T cell repertoires in COVID-19. Sequenced by immunoSEQ multiplex PCR; TCRdb stores in-frame clones only, minus some. The repertoire has approximately 150,000 clones, 78% of them found once; the top ten carry less than 2%. The sample was peripheral blood. These receptors were obtained from a woman aged 55-69 years with acute or convalescent COVID-19. Both conserved end residues are part of each CDR3. A D gene is named only where the DNA matches it firmly. Size is omitted from some rows. Given values are once, few, many or a class for expanded clones.

v_call	clone_size	d_call	j_call	cdr3_aa	cdr3_nt
TRBV5-1	-	TRBD2	TRBJ2-1	CASSQLADANEQFF	TGCGCCAGCAGCCAACTAGCGGACGCCAATGAGCAGTTCTTC
TRBV14	few	TRBD1	TRBJ1-4	CASSQVRKTGSVGKLFF	TGTGCCAGCAGCCAAGTAAGGAAGACAGGGTCCGTTGGAAAACTGTTTTTT
TRBV3-1/TRBV3-2	-	TRBD2	TRBJ2-2	CASSQGPGLAGDGELFF	TGTGCCAGCAGCCAGGGACCGGGACTAGCGGGAGACGGGGAGCTGTTTTTT
TRBV14	once	-	TRBJ1-1	CASSRIFGAGDTEAFF	TGTGCCAGCAGCCGCATATTCGGCGCAGGGGACACTGAAGCTTTCTTT
TRBV2	-	TRBD1	TRBJ2-1	CASNYRTGSLSYNEQFF	TGTGCCAGCAATTATAGGACAGGGTCCCTATCCTACAATGAGCAGTTCTTC
TRBV27	few	-	TRBJ2-3	CASSSRRGIPHTDTQYF	TGTGCCAGCAGTTCCCGCCGAGGTATCCCTCACACAGATACGCAGTATTTT
TRBV5-1	-	-	TRBJ1-1	CASSFGNRYISAEAFF	TGCGCCAGCAGCTTCGGGAATCGATATATAAGCGCTGAAGCTTTCTTT
TRBV7-3	-	-	TRBJ2-6	CASSHDARGANVLTF	TGTGCCAGCAGCCATGATGCTCGGGGGGCCAACGTCCTGACTTTC
TRBV9	-	TRBD2	TRBJ2-7	CASSVEAGLAGVEQYF	TGTGCCAGCAGCGTAGAGGCGGGACTAGCGGGAGTCGAGCAGTACTTC
TRBV5-1	once	-	TRBJ2-1	CASSSTSDYNEQFF	TGCGCCAGCAGCTCCACTAGTGACTACAATGAGCAGTTCTTC
TRBV7-8	-	TRBD2	TRBJ2-7	CASSSLGRETYEQYF	TGTGCCAGCAGCTCGTTGGGGCGGGAGACCTACGAGCAGTACTTC
TRBV11-3	few	TRBD2	TRBJ2-1	CASSFSFSGGLNEQFF	TGTGCCAGCAGCTTTTCCTTTAGCGGGGGTCTCAATGAGCAGTTCTTC
TRBV6-5	-	-	TRBJ2-7	CASSYRGSIEQYF	TGTGCCAGCAGTTACAGGGGGTCTATCGAGCAGTACTTC
TRBV3-1/TRBV3-2	-	-	TRBJ1-2	CASSQAYGYTF	TGTGCCAGCAGCCAGGCTTATGGCTACACCTTC
TRBV19	once	-	TRBJ2-1	CASSIVGGNYNEQFF	TGTGCCAGTAGTATAGTGGGGGGAAACTACAATGAGCAGTTCTTC
TRBV6-5	-	TRBD1	TRBJ1-4	CASSPGQGGEKLFF	TGTGCCAGCAGCCCCGGACAGGGAGGAGAAAAACTGTTTTTT
TRBV12-5	-	TRBD1	TRBJ1-1	CASGLLTDRVTEAFF	TGTGCTAGTGGTTTACTAACCGACAGGGTTACTGAAGCTTTCTTT
TRBV9	-	-	TRBJ1-3	CASSVGGNVGGNTIYF	TGTGCCAGCAGCGTTGGAGGCAACGTAGGTGGAAACACCATATATTTT
TRBV29-1	-	-	TRBJ1-2	CSVISGAVYGYTF	TGCAGCGTTATATCGGGAGCAGTCTATGGCTACACCTTC
TRBV29-1	-	-	TRBJ1-2	CSPYGRGGDYTF	TGCAGCCCTTATGGGAGGGGAGGAGACTACACCTTC
TRBV11-2	-	TRBD1	TRBJ2-7	CASSYGTGYEQYF	TGTGCCAGCAGCTACGGGACAGGCTACGAGCAGTACTTC
TRBV4-2	-	TRBD2	TRBJ2-1	CASSQDKSSWLAGYEQFF	TGTGCCAGCAGCCAAGATAAGTCGAGCTGGCTAGCGGGATATGAGCAGTTCTTC
TRBV2	once	-	TRBJ2-5	CASSTIQETQYF	TGTGCCAGCAGTACTATTCAAGAGACCCAGTACTTC
TRBV5-1	-	TRBD2	TRBJ2-5	CASNRDAGAGETQYF	TGCGCCAGCAACCGCGACGCGGGAGCAGGAGAGACCCAGTACTTC
TRBV6-5	-	TRBD2	TRBJ2-5	CASSLGGTQGETQYF	TGTGCCAGCAGTTTGGGGGGGACCCAAGGAGAGACCCAGTACTTC
TRBV28	-	TRBD1	TRBJ2-7	CASSGTGGNEQYF	TGTGCCAGCTCCGGGACAGGGGGCAACGAGCAGTACTTC
TRBV7-8	-	-	TRBJ2-7	CASSLDTLYEQYF	TGTGCCAGCAGCTTAGACACCCTCTACGAGCAGTACTTC
TRBV2	-	-	TRBJ1-5	CASSRGFGGNQPQHF	TGTGCCAGCAGTAGAGGGTTCGGGGGCAATCAGCCCCAGCATTTT
TRBV5-1	-	TRBD1	TRBJ1-5	CASSLGTGNTGQPQHF	TGCGCCAGCAGCTTGGGGACAGGGAATACAGGACAGCCCCAGCATTTT
TRBV9	-	-	TRBJ2-1	CASRNSVSYNEQFF	TGTGCCAGCAGAAATAGCGTATCCTACAATGAGCAGTTCTTC
TRBV5-1	-	-	TRBJ1-5	CASSQDSRFNQPQHF	TGCGCCAGCAGTCAGGACAGCCGCTTCAATCAGCCCCAGCATTTT
TRBV19	few	-	TRBJ1-5	CASSIGTFSRWHF	TGTGCCAGTAGTATAGGGACTTTCAGCCGTTGGCATTTT
TRBV28	-	-	TRBJ1-5	CASSLRRQPQHF	TGTGCCAGCAGTCTAAGGAGGCAGCCCCAGCATTTT
TRBV10-2	once	-	TRBJ1-2	CASRRATENYGYTF	TGCGCCAGCAGGAGGGCAACAGAGAACTATGGCTACACCTTC
TRBV7-3	-	TRBD2	TRBJ2-7	CASSLTTSGRTLGEQYF	TGTGCCAGCAGCTTAACAACTAGCGGGAGAACATTGGGCGAGCAGTACTTC
TRBV3-1/TRBV3-2	-	-	TRBJ2-4	CASSQSGAKNIQYF	TGTGCCAGCAGCCAATCGGGAGCCAAAAACATTCAGTACTTC
TRBV3-1/TRBV3-2	once	TRBD1	TRBJ2-1	CASGRQGKSSYNEQFF	TGTGCCAGCGGACGACAGGGCAAGAGCTCCTACAATGAGCAGTTCTTC
TRBV6-5	-	-	TRBJ2-7	CASKTGTYEQYF	TGTGCCAGCAAGACGGGTACCTACGAGCAGTACTTC
TRBV19	-	-	TRBJ2-3	CASARDGGSSTDTQYF	TGTGCCAGCGCCCGGGATGGGGGGTCTAGCACAGATACGCAGTATTTT
TRBV7-8	-	-	TRBJ1-5	CASSWEGGDQSQHF	TGTGCCAGCAGCTGGGAGGGAGGGGATCAGTCCCAGCATTTT
TRBV7-8	few	-	TRBJ1-2	CASSSARTGSYGYTF	TGTGCCAGCAGCTCAGCTCGAACCGGGAGCTATGGCTACACCTTC
TRBV18	-	-	TRBJ2-7	CASSSGASYEQYF	TGTGCCAGCTCTTCAGGGGCGTCCTACGAGCAGTACTTC
TRBV2	-	-	TRBJ2-1	CASRRSLWGETYNEQFF	TGTGCCAGCAGGCGGTCTCTCTGGGGGGAGACCTACAATGAGCAGTTCTTC
TRBV5-1	-	TRBD2	TRBJ2-1	CASGRSGGEREQFF	TGCGCCAGCGGCCGGAGCGGGGGGGAACGTGAGCAGTTCTTC
TRBV7-2	-	-	TRBJ2-7	CASSLLGYGYEQYF	TGTGCCAGCAGCTTATTGGGCTACGGTTACGAGCAGTACTTC
TRBV6-5	once	TRBD1	TRBJ2-1	CASSYQGTGGFNEQFF	TGTGCCAGCAGTTACCAAGGGACAGGGGGCTTCAATGAGCAGTTCTTC
TRBV6-6	-	TRBD2	TRBJ2-1	CASRAGTSGYNEQFF	TGTGCCAGCAGAGCCGGGACTAGCGGATACAATGAGCAGTTCTTC
TRBV7-9	-	TRBD2	TRBJ2-1	CASSHLQGRGGNEQFF	TGTGCCAGCAGCCACTTACAGGGGCGGGGGGGGAATGAGCAGTTCTTC
TRBV29-1	-	TRBD2	TRBJ2-1	CSVESPGRGSSYNEQFF	TGCAGCGTTGAAAGCCCTGGGCGGGGGAGCTCCTACAATGAGCAGTTCTTC
TRBV18	-	-	TRBJ2-3	CASSPRQASRYTDTQYF	TGTGCCAGCTCACCCCGTCAGGCTAGCCGTTACACAGATACGCAGTATTTT
TRBV9	-	-	TRBJ2-7	CASSVALASPYEQYF	TGTGCCAGCAGCGTAGCCCTAGCATCTCCCTACGAGCAGTACTTC